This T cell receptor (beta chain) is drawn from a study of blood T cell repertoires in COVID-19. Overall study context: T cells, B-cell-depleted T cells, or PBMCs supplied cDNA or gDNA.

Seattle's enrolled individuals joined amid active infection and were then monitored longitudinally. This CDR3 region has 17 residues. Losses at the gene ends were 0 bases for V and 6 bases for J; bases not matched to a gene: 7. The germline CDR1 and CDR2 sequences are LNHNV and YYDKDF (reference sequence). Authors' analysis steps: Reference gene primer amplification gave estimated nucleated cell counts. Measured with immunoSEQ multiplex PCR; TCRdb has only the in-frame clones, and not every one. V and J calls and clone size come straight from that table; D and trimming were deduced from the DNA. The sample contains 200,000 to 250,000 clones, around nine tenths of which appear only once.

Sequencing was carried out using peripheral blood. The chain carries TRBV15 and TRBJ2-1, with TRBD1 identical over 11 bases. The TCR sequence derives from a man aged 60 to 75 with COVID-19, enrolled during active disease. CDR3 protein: CATSRDRDRGIGNEQFF. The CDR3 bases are TGTGCCACCAGCAGAGATCGGGACAGGGGGATTGGCAATGAGCAGTTCTTC.